This TCR beta chain was sequenced during a study of T cell responses to AZD1222 COVID-19 vaccine. Study-wide points: Of the AZD1222 recipients, only 5 to 7 were seropositive at baseline.

Assay used: immunoSEQ multiplex PCR; TCRdb lists only in-frame clones, some missing. The top ten hold 0.55% of the sample, which has roughly 260,000 clones, 90% to 95% seen once. Notes on this clone: The target antigen is unknown.

The V and J ends lost 4 bases and 6 bases, in that order; junction bases with no gene match: 11. CDR1 is SGHVS and CDR2 is FQNEAQ in the germline V gene. The CDR3 consists of 16 residues. The source was peripheral blood, collected on day 0 of AZD1222 vaccination. The rearrangement joins TRBV7-8 to TRBJ2-1, with 8 bases fitting TRBD2. The TCR was taken from an adult in good health. The CDR3 sequence: CASSSVGREVPNEQFF. For the CDR3, the DNA is TGTGCCAGCAGCTCGGTAGGGCGGGAGGTCCCCAATGAGCAGTTCTTC.